The entry below describes one T cell receptor (beta chain). Its antigen is not known. This record comes from a study of OX40 agonist ivuxolimab in advanced cancers. Study at large: Patients were infused with ivuxolimab every 2 weeks at 0.01 to 10 mg/kg.

Whole-study findings and limits: It was not determined which antigens were specifically recognized by the peripheral T cells that had undergone clonal expansion. Clonal expansion by week 6 occurred in CD4+ and CD8+ blood T cells (at 0.1 to 3.0 mg/kg). Expansion of clones was among the lowest in partial responders at 0.1-3.0 mg/kg.

Clones were read by immunoSEQ multiplex PCR, and TCRdb kept only the in-frame ones, dropping some. The sample has around 79,000 clones, roughly 90% seen once. V was pared by 7 bases and J by 4 bases, with 11 bases between. This CDR3 is built from 13 residues. The germline V gene encodes CDR1 MNHNS and CDR2 SASEGT. The chain couples TRBV6-1 to TRBJ2-1, with unresolved D. The starting material was CD4+ or CD8+ T cells sorted from blood, obtained in a trial of the OX40 agonist ivuxolimab. The clonotype comes from an adult with an advanced solid tumor such as melanoma, head and neck, liver or kidney cancer. The DNA for the CDR3 is TGTGCCAGCACTCCCTTAAGTTACAATGAGCAGTTCTTC. Its translation: CASTPLSYNEQFF.